The 27 T cell receptor beta chains given below trace back to one sample, sequenced in a study of graft-versus-host responses after intestinal transplantation. The repertoire was sequenced with immunoSEQ multiplex PCR; TCRdb's copy has only in-frame clones and lacks some. Of some 79,000 clones listed, about 89% are singletons. These TCRs are of unknown antigen specificity. This sample comprised unstimulated CD4+ T cells sorted from spleen or lymph node cells, obtained before intestinal transplant. Every receptor here comes from a human donor who received an intestinal transplant.

In nucleotides, the CDR3 is TGTGCCAGCAGTAAGTGGACAGGGCAAGAGACCCAGTACTTC. Translated, it gives CASSKWTGQETQYF. This rearrangement joins TRBV6-1 to TRBJ2-5; 8 bases agree with TRBD1. J lost 2 bases, V lost 5 bases, and 4 bases had no gene match. The length of the CDR3 is 14 residues. Germline V gene lookup returns CDR1 MNHNS and CDR2 SASEGT.

This sequence joins TRBV4-2 and TRBJ2-5; D might be TRBD2 (6 bases). V was pared by 0 bases and J by 5 bases, with 7 bases between. This CDR3 has 13 amino acids. Germline lookup yields CDR1 LGHNA and CDR2 YNFKEQ. CDR3 loop: CASSQDGGETQYF. CDR3 sequence (DNA): TGTGCCAGCAGCCAAGATGGAGGGGAGACCCAGTACTTC.

CDR3 nucleotides: TGTGCCAGCAGTGAGAGGTACAATGAGCAGTTCTTC. Amino acid sequence: CASSERYNEQFF. V and J are TRBV2 and TRBJ2-1, with unresolved D. The CDR3 covers 12 residues. V shed 3 bases and J shed 4 bases, with 4 bases lying between them. The V gene's germline CDR1 is SNHLY and CDR2 FYNNEI.

The J gene is TRBJ2-1, the V gene TRBV7-3, with TRBD1 matching 8 bases. This CDR3 is built from 15 residues. V shed 5 bases, J shed 3 bases, and the junction held 6 bases outside the gene matches. The germline V gene has CDR1 SGHTA and CDR2 FQGTGA. The CDR3 DNA sequence: TGTGCCAGCAGCCCCCAGGGGGCTATCTACAATGAGCAGTTCTTC. It codes for CASSPQGAIYNEQFF.

This rearrangement joins TRBV19 to TRBJ2-2; D is ambiguous. Germline V CDR1 and CDR2: LNHDA, SQIVND (reference sequence). This CDR3 comprises 13 residues. V shed 7 bases and J shed 4 bases, with 10 bases lying between them. The CDR3 region is CASTRWITGELFF. The CDR3 nucleotides read TGTGCCAGTACGCGGTGGATCACCGGGGAGCTGTTTTTT.

The V and J genes are TRBV10-3 and TRBJ1-2; possible D gene TRBD1, 5 bases. The CDR3 covers 13 residues. Germline-derived CDR1 and CDR2 are ENHRY and SYGVKD. V lost 2 bases and J lost 4, with 8 bases in between. The DNA of the CDR3 is TGTGCCATCAGTGAGGACAGAGGCTATGGCTACACCTTC. Amino acids: CAISEDRGYGYTF.

V is TRBV11-2 and J is TRBJ2-5; the D gene is possibly TRBD1 (8 bases). Germline-derived CDR1 and CDR2 are SGHAT and FQNNGV. V was trimmed by 5 bases and J by 2 bases, leaving 12 bases between them. This CDR3 is built from 14 residues. The CDR3 bases are TGTGCCAGCAGCACACAGGGGGGGCAAGAGACCCAGTACTTC. It encodes CASSTQGGQETQYF.

The genes are TRBV9 and TRBJ2-1, with a possible D match to TRBD2 (5 bases). The CDR3 loop spans 18 amino acids. V was clipped by 0 bases and J by 3 bases, with 19 bases between them. Germline V lookup: CDR1 SGDLS, CDR2 YYNGEE. CDR3 DNA sequence: TGTGCCAGCAGCGTAGTGAGCGGAGCGAATGCCTTCTACAATGAGCAGTTCTTC. Protein: CASSVVSGANAFYNEQFF.

This clone was counted a single time. The J gene is TRBJ2-2, the V gene TRBV2; TRBD2 matches at 9 bases. After removal of 6 bases from V and 6 bases from J, the junction contained 5 bases not matched to a gene. Germline V gives CDR1 SNHLY, CDR2 FYNNEI. CDR3 size: 14 residues. The CDR3 loop reads CASRGGRGPGELFF. CDR3 nucleotide sequence: TGTGCCAGCAGGGGCGGGAGGGGACCCGGGGAGCTGTTTTTT.

In DNA, the CDR3 is TGTGCCAGCAGCTCCGGGACAGGGGGCAATCAGCCCCAGCATTTT. Translation gives CASSSGTGGNQPQHF. V and J are TRBV28 and TRBJ1-5; 10 nucleotides align to TRBD1. The germline CDR1 and CDR2 sequences are MDHEN and SYDVKM. The CDR3 has 15 residues. V lost 6 bases and J lost 2; bases outside the gene matches: 4.

The V call is TRBV5-4, the J call TRBJ2-6; the D gene is possibly TRBD2 (5 bases). Germline V lookup: CDR1 SGHNT, CDR2 YYREEE (reference sequence). CDR3 size: 16 residues. V dropped 0 bases and J dropped 0 bases, with 7 bases sitting between them. The chain's CDR3 is CASSLGGFSGANVLTF. The DNA of the CDR3 is TGTGCCAGCAGCTTGGGCGGGTTCTCTGGGGCCAACGTCCTGACTTTC. Using reference TRBV5-4 and TRBJ2-6 for the parts outside the CDR3, the full variable domain is ETGVTQSPTHLIKTRGQQVTLRCSSQSGHNTVSWYQQALGQGPQFIFQYYREEENGRGNFPPRFSGLQFPNYSSELNVNALELDDSALYLCASSLGGFSGANVLTFGAGSRLTVL.

The CDR3 bases are TGTGCCACCAGCAGAGATCGGAGTTTATTGAGCAATCAGCCCCAGCATTTT. Translated: CATSRDRSLLSNQPQHF. The chain couples TRBV15 to TRBJ1-5; D unresolved. CDR1 is LNHNV, CDR2 YYDKDF, per germline (reference sequence). CDR3 length: 17 amino acids. Trimming took 0 bases from V and 1 from J, leaving 13 bases between them.

The genes are TRBV6-1 and TRBJ2-1, with 14 bases aligning to TRBD2. This CDR3 region has 20 residues. V shed 4 bases, J shed 9 bases, and the junction held 20 bases outside the gene matches. Looked up from germline, CDR1 is MNHNS and CDR2 is SASEGT. In DNA form, the CDR3 reads TGTGCCAGCAGTGGGAGAACGGGACTAGCGGGGGCCCCCTCCCGGGGTGAGCAGTTCTTC. It yields the protein CASSGRTGLAGAPSRGEQFF.

The chain carries TRBV5-8 and TRBJ1-4; 8 positions match TRBD1. CDR1 and CDR2 from the germline V gene are SGHTS and YDEGEE. V dropped 2 bases and J dropped 8; count of bases not matched to a gene: 8. This CDR3 contains 15 residues. The DNA for the CDR3 is TGTGCCAGCAGCTTCCACGGACAGGGTGGAGAAAAACTGTTTTTT. Encoded protein: CASSFHGQGGEKLFF.

V is TRBV7-9 and J is TRBJ1-2, with D possibly being TRBD1 (6 bases). This CDR3 is built from 16 residues. From germline, CDR1 is SEHNR and CDR2 FQNEAQ (reference sequence). V shed 2 bases and J shed 3 bases, with 16 bases lying between them. The CDR3 nucleotides read TGTGCCAGCAGCTTAAGATCCAGGGGTCTGGACTATGGCTACACCTTC. This translates into CASSLRSRGLDYGYTF.

The table lists this clone with a count of one. The chain joins TRBV28 to TRBJ1-1; 7 bases match TRBD1. The germline gives CDR1 MDHEN, CDR2 SYDVKM. V shed 5 bases, J shed 6 bases, and the junction held 0 bases outside the gene matches. The CDR3 runs to 11 residues. CDR3 sequence (DNA): TGTGCCAGCAGTGACAGGGCTGAAGCTTTCTTT. Translation: CASSDRAEAFF.

The CDR3 sequence: CASSSYSYEQYF. Here the CDR3 DNA reads TGTGCCAGCAGTTCCTACTCCTACGAGCAGTACTTC. The rearrangement links TRBV28 to TRBJ2-7, with D unclear. Germline V lookup: CDR1 MDHEN, CDR2 SYDVKM. Trimming left V 4 bases short and J 0 bases short, with 4 bases between. This CDR3 spans 12 amino acids.

The CDR3, as DNA: TGCGCCAGCAGCTTGCAGGGGAGGGTGGATCAGCCCCAGCATTTT. Its protein is CASSLQGRVDQPQHF. The V and J genes are TRBV5-1 and TRBJ1-5; D is possibly TRBD1 (6 bases). This CDR3 comprises 15 residues. V was cut by 1 base and J by 5 bases, with 13 bases left in between. The germline CDR1 and CDR2 sequences are SGHRS and YFSETQ.

The chain couples TRBV4-2 to TRBJ2-2; 8 nucleotides line up with TRBD2. V trimming: 5 bases; J trimming: 5 bases; junction bases outside the gene matches: 13. Looked up from germline, CDR1 is LGHNA and CDR2 is YNFKEQ. The CDR3 extends over 17 amino acids. The CDR3 reads CASSSQSGRIRTGELFF. The CDR3 region has the DNA TGTGCCAGCAGCTCGCAAAGCGGGAGAATTCGAACCGGGGAGCTGTTTTTT.

The chain joins TRBV5-1 to TRBJ1-4, with 7 bases fitting TRBD1. From germline, CDR1 is SGHRS and CDR2 YFSETQ. J was trimmed by 7 bases and V by 1 base; bases with no gene match: 4. CDR3 length: 14 amino acids. The CDR3 DNA follows: TGCGCCAGCAGCTTGACAGGGGATGTTGAAAAACTGTTTTTT. Protein sequence: CASSLTGDVEKLFF.

The V gene is TRBV14, the J gene TRBJ2-3; D is uncertain. The CDR3 loop spans 13 amino acids. Trimming left V 3 bases short and J 6 bases short, with 10 bases between. Germline lookup yields CDR1 SGHDN and CDR2 FVKESK. CDR3 nucleotide sequence: TGTGCCAGCAGCCAGGTCCTCGGGGATACGCAGTATTTT. Translating it yields CASSQVLGDTQYF.

The gene calls are TRBV28 and TRBJ2-7; D gene ambiguous. CDR1 is MDHEN and CDR2 is SYDVKM in the germline V gene. Deletions cut 6 bases from V and 2 bases from J, with 5 bases between. The CDR3 has 11 amino acids. DNA for the CDR3: TGTGCCAGCAGCCTTACCTACGAGCAGTACTTC. It translates to CASSLTYEQYF.

The rearrangement joins TRBV5-4 to TRBJ2-5; D ambiguous. This CDR3 has 15 amino acids. Trimming took off 2 bases at V and 4 bases at J, with 15 bases between the two ends. CDR1 is SGHNT and CDR2 is YYREEE in the germline V gene (reference sequence). CDR3 sequence (DNA): TGTGCCAGCAGCTTATCTTCTTCTAACCTAGAGACCCAGTACTTC. Translating gives CASSLSSSNLETQYF. The full variable domain, rest sourced from reference TRBV5-4 and TRBJ2-5, is ETGVTQSPTHLIKTRGQQVTLRCSSQSGHNTVSWYQQALGQGPQFIFQYYREEENGRGNFPPRFSGLQFPNYSSELNVNALELDDSALYLCASSLSSSNLETQYFGPGTRLLVL.

This chain connects TRBV2 to TRBJ1-5; 8 bases line up with TRBD1. CDR3 size: 13 residues. Germline assignment: CDR1 SNHLY and CDR2 FYNNEI. Unmatched junction bases numbered 13, after V lost 6 bases and J lost 15 bases. The DNA for the CDR3 is TGTGCCAGCAGAGAACAGACAGGGGAGAGGGTGCATTTT. Translated: CASREQTGERVHF.

The chain is built from TRBV25-1 and TRBJ1-1; no firm D call. V was pared by 6 bases and J by 1 base, with 9 bases between. The germline V gene encodes CDR1 MGHDK and CDR2 SYGVNS. The CDR3 is 13 amino acids. CDR3 amino acids: CASRRVGNTEAFF. CDR3 nucleotide sequence: TGTGCCAGCAGGAGGGTTGGGAACACTGAAGCTTTCTTT.

CDR3 protein: CAWKVAGAPTDTQYF. In DNA form, the CDR3 reads TGTGCCTGGAAGGTTGCGGGGGCCCCCACAGATACGCAGTATTTT. The chain recombines TRBV30 with TRBJ2-3; a possible D gene is TRBD2 (7 bases). The V gene lost 4 bases and the J gene lost 2 bases, with 16 bases spanning the gap. Germline V lookup: CDR1 GTSNPN, CDR2 SVGIG (reference sequence). There are 15 residues in the CDR3.

The chain recombines TRBV5-6 with TRBJ1-3, with TRBD1 identical over 7 bases. Germline V CDR1 and CDR2: SGHDT, YYEEEE. Losses at the gene ends were 3 bases for V and 1 base for J; bases not matched to a gene: 7. This CDR3 comprises 16 residues. The CDR3 loop is CASSWDRLTSGNTIYF. The CDR3 DNA follows: TGTGCCAGCAGCTGGGACAGACTCACATCTGGAAACACCATATATTTT.